The 21 T cell receptor beta chains below come from one sample, sequenced in a study of blood T cells in healthy people across ages. A sample-barcoded 5' primer and a J-beta primer mix were used in a second PCR of about 6 to 11 cycles. TCRdb passed the 5' RACE reads through MiXCR, listing each CDR3 protein once. Here the sample spans more than 700,000 distinct CDR3 sequences, 35% to 50% being singletons. The sample was blood. The receptors here all came from a man older than 75 in good health.

The chain recombines TRBV5-1 with TRBJ1-1, with TRBD1 matching over 8 bases. There are 14 residues in the CDR3. V trimming: 5 bases; J trimming: 3 bases; junction bases outside the gene matches: 6. Germline lookup yields CDR1 SGHRS and CDR2 YFSETQ. The CDR3 is CASRQGALDTEAFF. The CDR3 DNA reads TGCGCCAGCAGGCAGGGGGCGCTGGACACTGAAGCTTTCTTT.

This clonotype has a count of ten or more. The CDR3 coding sequence is TGCAGCGTTGGAGCCGGGAGAGGAGACGAGCAGTACTTC. Its translation: CSVGAGRGDEQYF. The rearrangement uses TRBV29-1 and TRBJ2-7, with D maybe TRBD2 (6 bases). The germline V gene encodes CDR1 SQVTM and CDR2 ANQGSEA. This CDR3 has 13 residues. The V gene lost 4 bases and the J gene lost 5 bases, with 15 bases spanning the gap.

The V and J genes are TRBV7-2 and TRBJ2-7; the D gene is possibly TRBD1 (5 bases). V lost 5 bases to trimming and J lost 3 bases, with 17 bases between them. In germline, CDR1 is SGHTA, CDR2 FQGNSA. CDR3 size: 15 residues. CDR3 sequence (DNA): TGTGCCAGCAGCCAGACGGTTGGGCAGGGCTACGAGCAGTACTTC. It codes for CASSQTVGQGYEQYF.

Details on this clonotype: A junction boundary mismatches the germline segment, possibly from a read error. The J gene is TRBJ1-1, the V gene TRBV7-2; no firm D call. The germline gives CDR1 SGHTA, CDR2 FQGNSA. The CDR3 covers 15 residues. CDR3: CASSLDRVGNNEAFF. CDR3 DNA sequence: TGTGCCAGCAGCTTAGATCGCGTAGGCAACAATGAAGCTTTCTTT. Full variable domain (remainder filled in from reference TRBV7-2 and TRBJ1-1): GAGVSQSPSNKVTEKGKDVELRCDPISGHTALYWYRQSLGQGLEFLIYFQGNSAPDKSGLPSDRFSAERTGGSVSTLTIQRTQQEDSAVYLCASSLDRVGNNEAFFGQGTRLTVV.

This clonotype was counted at least ten times. This chain connects TRBV3-1 to TRBJ1-2; TRBD1 might be the D (5 bases). Trimming removed 4 bases from V and 13 bases from J, with 13 bases in between. Germline V gene sequence: CDR1 LGHDT, CDR2 YNNKEL (reference sequence). The CDR3 is 11 amino acids. CDR3 protein: CASSLGRSSTF. DNA of the CDR3: TGTGCCAGCAGCCTGGGACGGTCAAGCACCTTC.

The V and J genes are TRBV21-1 and TRBJ1-5. TRBV21-1 is a pseudogene. This CDR3 spans 15 amino acids. The CDR3 reads CASTLYWGLNQPQHF. In nucleotides, the CDR3 is TGTGCCAGCACGCTATATTGGGGATTAAATCAGCCCCAGCATTTT.

The chain couples TRBV20-1 to TRBJ1-6, with 8 nucleotides matching TRBD1. V lost 3 bases to trimming and J lost 10 bases; unmatched junction nucleotides: 5. In germline, CDR1 is DFQATT, CDR2 SNEGSKA (reference sequence). The CDR3 is made up of 13 amino acids. CDR3: CSASQGAASPLHF. Written as DNA, the CDR3 is TGCAGTGCTAGTCAGGGGGCAGCCTCACCCCTCCACTTT.

This clonotype was counted a few times. CDR3 coding DNA: TGTGCCAGCAGTTCATCCGGGACAGGGGAAGCTTTCTTT. Encoded protein: CASSSSGTGEAFF. J is TRBJ1-1 and V is TRBV6-6, with 9 bases that match TRBD1. The CDR3 has 13 amino acids. Trimming cost V 4 bases and J 8 bases; bases outside gene matches: 5. Germline V gene data show CDR1 as MNHNY and CDR2 as SVGAGI (reference sequence).

As DNA, the CDR3 is TGTGCCACCAGTGATCGGGACAGGTCCACAGATACGCAGTATTTT. Translation gives CATSDRDRSTDTQYF. This rearrangement joins TRBV24-1 to TRBJ2-3, with TRBD1 matching 8 bases. CDR1 KGHDR and CDR2 SFDVKD come from the germline V gene. The CDR3 contains 15 residues. V lost 3 bases to trimming and J lost 2 bases; unmatched junction nucleotides: 3.

This clonotype has more than one count but fewer than ten. The chain couples TRBV11-3 to TRBJ2-5; 9 bases agree with TRBD1. Germline assignment: CDR1 SGHNT and CDR2 YENEEA. The CDR3 runs to 16 residues. The trim removed 4 bases at V and 2 bases at J, leaving 8 bases unmatched. CDR3 nucleotides: TGTGCCAGCAGCTCTGCCGGGACAGGGTGGCAAGAGACCCAGTACTTC. This sequence encodes CASSSAGTGWQETQYF.

This clonotype was seen only once. V gene TRBV10-3 combines with J gene TRBJ2-5; TRBD2 matches 7 bases. The CDR3 runs 17 residues. V lost 2 bases and J lost 11; bases outside the gene matches: 20. The germline gives CDR1 ENHRY, CDR2 SYGVKD. Written as DNA, the CDR3 is TGTGCCATCAGTGAGCCAGGCGGCCTAACTAGCCGGGGGGAGCAGTACTTC. This sequence encodes CAISEPGGLTSRGEQYF.

This clonotype was recorded a few times. The V gene is TRBV20-1, the J gene TRBJ1-6, with 12 bases lining up with TRBD1. The V gene's germline CDR1 is DFQATT and CDR2 SNEGSKA (reference sequence). Germline trimming cut 2 bases from V and 7 bases from J; bases unmatched to any gene: 9. The CDR3 has 17 residues. The CDR3 bases are TGCAGTGCTAGACCCCGGGACAGGGGGCCTTTGAATTCACCCCTCCACTTT. As protein: CSARPRDRGPLNSPLHF.

The rearrangement uses TRBV20-1 and TRBJ1-5, with unresolved D. The CDR3 has 13 amino acids. CDR1 DFQATT and CDR2 SNEGSKA come from the germline V gene (reference sequence). V lost 1 base and J 5 bases, leaving 9 bases between the germline ends. The chain's CDR3 is CSARGYTDQPQHF. The CDR3 coding sequence is TGCAGTGCTAGAGGGTATACCGATCAGCCCCAGCATTTT.

Ten or more counts support this clonotype. This chain connects TRBV5-1 to TRBJ2-7, with a possible D match to TRBD2 (6 bases). Germline assignment: CDR1 SGHRS and CDR2 YFSETQ. Trimming took off 0 bases at V and 3 bases at J, with 7 bases between the two ends. CDR3 size: 13 residues. The CDR3 nucleotides are TGCGCCAGCAGCTTGGCGGAGGGCTACGAGCAGTACTTC. Its protein is CASSLAEGYEQYF. The complete variable domain, with remaining parts taken from reference TRBV5-1 and TRBJ2-7, reads KAGVTQTPRYLIKTRGQQVTLSCSPISGHRSVSWYQQTPGQGLQFLFEYFSETQRNKGNFPGRFSGRQFSNSRSEMNVSTLELGDSALYLCASSLAEGYEQYFGPGTRLTVT.

A remark on this clonotype: This may be a read error, as it is one base from a much larger clone. The V call is TRBV4-2, the J call TRBJ2-3; possible D gene TRBD1, 6 bases. The germline gives CDR1 LGHNA, CDR2 YNFKEQ. Trimming pared 4 bases from V and 0 bases from J, leaving 14 bases between. The CDR3 spans 16 residues. The CDR3: CASSRDGDTSTDTQYF. In nucleotides, the CDR3 is TGTGCCAGCAGCCGTGACGGGGACACTAGCACAGATACGCAGTATTTT.

The chain is built from TRBV7-3 and TRBJ2-3; D uncertain. CDR3 length: 15 residues. The ends were cut back, 2 bases at V and 6 bases at J, with 15 bases in the middle. The germline CDR1 and CDR2 sequences are SGHTA and FQGTGA. Here the CDR3 DNA reads TGTGCCAGCAGCTTACTAGAGGCCCCGTCGGATACGCAGTATTTT. It yields the protein CASSLLEAPSDTQYF.

This clonotype is a singleton in its sample. V is TRBV6-2 or TRBV6-3 and J is TRBJ2-3, with 10 nucleotides matching TRBD2. V gave up 6 bases and J gave up 3 bases; unmatched junction bases: 6. This CDR3 has 15 amino acids. Germline CDR1 and CDR2: MNHEY and SVGEGT. The CDR3 DNA reads as TGTGCCAGCAGGAGCGGGAGGGCGGAAACAGATACGCAGTATTTT. Protein sequence: CASRSGRAETDTQYF.

Only a few counts were recorded for this clonotype. The chain joins TRBV6-6 to TRBJ2-3, with TRBD2 as a possible D gene (6 bases). This CDR3 comprises 13 residues. In germline, CDR1 is MNHNY, CDR2 SVGAGI (reference sequence). V lost 5 bases to trimming and J lost 6 bases, with 12 bases between them. The chain's CDR3 is CASSRGLHDTQYF. As DNA, the CDR3 is TGTGCCAGCAGTAGGGGACTCCACGATACGCAGTATTTT.

The table lists this clonotype with a few counts. V gene TRBV5-1 combines with J gene TRBJ2-1, with D tentatively TRBD1 or TRBD2 (6 bases each). The V gene's germline CDR1 is SGHRS and CDR2 YFSETQ. The CDR3 contains 14 residues. Trimming stripped 4 bases from V and 7 bases from J, with 15 bases between. The CDR3 nucleotides read TGCGCCAGCAGCCCCCCGGGGGCCCAGAATGAGCAGTTCTTC. Its protein is CASSPPGAQNEQFF. The whole variable domain, remainder taken from reference TRBV5-1 and TRBJ2-1, is KAGVTQTPRYLIKTRGQQVTLSCSPISGHRSVSWYQQTPGQGLQFLFEYFSETQRNKGNFPGRFSGRQFSNSRSEMNVSTLELGDSALYLCASSPPGAQNEQFFGPGTRLTVL.

The chain is built from TRBV5-1 and TRBJ2-5; TRBD1 aligns across 7 bases. V shed 8 bases, J shed 4 bases, and the junction held 14 bases outside the gene matches. The CDR3 extends over 15 amino acids. Germline CDR1 is SGHRS and CDR2 is YFSETQ. Written as DNA, the CDR3 is TGCGCCAGTAGATCGGGACAGTCGACCGGAGAGACCCAGTACTTC. Its protein is CASRSGQSTGETQYF.

The chain combines TRBV29-1 with TRBJ1-1, with 9 bases aligning to TRBD1. With V trimmed by 2 bases and J by 3 bases, 10 bases remained unmatched. This CDR3 is built from 16 residues. The germline V gene encodes CDR1 SQVTM and CDR2 ANQGSEA. The CDR3 DNA follows: TGCAGCGTTGAAAGGGGGACAGGGCTTGGGGACACTGAAGCTTTCTTT. It specifies CSVERGTGLGDTEAFF.